This TCR beta chain was captured by sequencing in a study of CD8 T cells in ankylosing spondylitis. This clonotype came up a few times. TCRdb called the 5' RACE reads again in MiXCR, with one record for every CDR3 protein. The sample has under 250,000 distinct CDR3 sequences, about 30% seen once; the top ten hold about 4.2%. This receptor was taken from a male donor with ankylosing spondylitis or in good health (not recorded which). The sequencing input was blood, either unsorted or a sorted T cell fraction (not recorded which).

CDR3 loop: CASSQLRTVAEKLFF. Written as DNA, the CDR3 is TGCGCCAGCAGCCAACTCAGGACGGTGGCTGAAAAACTGTTTTTT. The V gene is TRBV4-1, the J gene TRBJ1-4, with D unclear. Trimming removed 2 bases at V and 7 bases at J, with 14 bases between. Germline values: CDR1 MGHRA, CDR2 YSYEKL. The CDR3 length is 15 residues.